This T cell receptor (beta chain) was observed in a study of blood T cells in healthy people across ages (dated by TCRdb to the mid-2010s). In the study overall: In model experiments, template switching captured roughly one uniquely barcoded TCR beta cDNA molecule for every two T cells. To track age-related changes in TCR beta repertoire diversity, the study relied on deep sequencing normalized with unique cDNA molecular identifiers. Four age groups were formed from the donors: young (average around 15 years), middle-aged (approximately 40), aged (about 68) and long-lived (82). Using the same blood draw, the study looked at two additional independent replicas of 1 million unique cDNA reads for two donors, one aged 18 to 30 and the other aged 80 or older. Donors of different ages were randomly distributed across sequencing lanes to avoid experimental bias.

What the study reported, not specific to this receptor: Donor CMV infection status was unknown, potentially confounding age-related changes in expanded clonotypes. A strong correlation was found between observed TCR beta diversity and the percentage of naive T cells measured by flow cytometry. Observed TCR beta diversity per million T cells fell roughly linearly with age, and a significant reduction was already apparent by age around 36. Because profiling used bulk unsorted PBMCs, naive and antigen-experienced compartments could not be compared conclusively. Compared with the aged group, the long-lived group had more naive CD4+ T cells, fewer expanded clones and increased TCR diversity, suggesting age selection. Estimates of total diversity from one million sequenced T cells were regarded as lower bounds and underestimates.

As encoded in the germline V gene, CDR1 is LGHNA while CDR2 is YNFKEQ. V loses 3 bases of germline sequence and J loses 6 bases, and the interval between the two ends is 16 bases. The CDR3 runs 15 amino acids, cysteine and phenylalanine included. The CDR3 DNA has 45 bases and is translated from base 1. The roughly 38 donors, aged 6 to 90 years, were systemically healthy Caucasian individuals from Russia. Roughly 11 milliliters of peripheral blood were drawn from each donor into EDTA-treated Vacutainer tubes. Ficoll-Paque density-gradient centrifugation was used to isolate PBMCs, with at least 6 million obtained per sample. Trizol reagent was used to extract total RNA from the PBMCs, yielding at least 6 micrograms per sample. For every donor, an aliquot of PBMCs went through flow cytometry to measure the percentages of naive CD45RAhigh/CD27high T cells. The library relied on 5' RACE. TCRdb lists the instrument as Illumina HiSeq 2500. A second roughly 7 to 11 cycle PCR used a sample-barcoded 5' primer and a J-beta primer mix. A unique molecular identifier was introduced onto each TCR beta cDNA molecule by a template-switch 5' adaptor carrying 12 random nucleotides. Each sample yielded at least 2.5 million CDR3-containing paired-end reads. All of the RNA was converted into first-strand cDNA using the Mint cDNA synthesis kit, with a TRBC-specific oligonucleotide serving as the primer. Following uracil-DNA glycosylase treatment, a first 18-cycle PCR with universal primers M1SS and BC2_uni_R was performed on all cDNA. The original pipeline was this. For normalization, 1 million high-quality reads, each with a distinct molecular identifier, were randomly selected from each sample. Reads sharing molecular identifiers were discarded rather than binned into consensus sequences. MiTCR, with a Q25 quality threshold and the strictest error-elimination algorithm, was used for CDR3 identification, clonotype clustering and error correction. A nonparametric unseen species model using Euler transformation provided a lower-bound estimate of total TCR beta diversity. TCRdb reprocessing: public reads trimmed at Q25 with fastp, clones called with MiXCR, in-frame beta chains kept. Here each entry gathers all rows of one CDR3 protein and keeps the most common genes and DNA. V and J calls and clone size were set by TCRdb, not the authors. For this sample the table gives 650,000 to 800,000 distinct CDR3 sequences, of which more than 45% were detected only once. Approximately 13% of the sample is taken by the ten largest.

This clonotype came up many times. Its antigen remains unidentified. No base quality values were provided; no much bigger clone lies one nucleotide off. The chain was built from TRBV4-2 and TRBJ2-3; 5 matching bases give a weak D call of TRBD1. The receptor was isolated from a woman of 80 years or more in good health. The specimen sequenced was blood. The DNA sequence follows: TGTGCCAGCAGCCAGACAGTGGGGCTTTTTGATACGCAGTATTTT. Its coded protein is CASSQTVGLFDTQYF.